This is a list of T cell receptor beta chains from one sample in a study of control samples from healthy donors and cancer patients. The data were produced by immunoSEQ multiplex PCR, yet TCRdb's version contains in-frame clones alone and is incomplete. The sample includes 100,000 to 150,000 clones, around 87% seen only once; the top ten take about 8.7%. Sequencing was performed on blood. The receptors come from a man aged 35 to 55 in good health. Both conserved end residues are part of each CDR3. A D gene is named only where the DNA matches it firmly. For some rows the clone size is stated as once, few or many, or as a class when expanded; others skip it.

j_gene,v_gene,abundance,d_gene,CDR3nt,CDR3aa
TRBJ2-7,TRBV14,many,NA,TGTGCCAGCAGCCAAGACGGCACTGGATTTCGGAAGCAGTACTTC,CASSQDGTGFRKQYF
TRBJ2-7,TRBV12-3/TRBV12-4,NA,NA,TGTGCCAGCAGTTTAGGCCCCGAGCAGTACTTC,CASSLGPEQYF
TRBJ2-4,TRBV7-3,NA,NA,TGTGCCAGCAGCTTAAAGGGGGGAAACATTCAGTACTTC,CASSLKGGNIQYF
TRBJ1-2,TRBV6-2/TRBV6-3,NA,NA,TGTGCCAGCAGTTACTCGAACGGGTATGGCTACACCTTC,CASSYSNGYGYTF
TRBJ2-2,TRBV5-1,few,NA,TGCGCCAGCAGTTTAGAGGGGTCGAACACCGGGGAGCTGTTTTTT,CASSLEGSNTGELFF
TRBJ2-5,TRBV7-2,NA,NA,TGTGCCAGCAGCTACGGGTTGGAGACCCAGTACTTC,CASSYGLETQYF
TRBJ2-2,TRBV7-2,once,NA,TGTGCCAGCAGCACCAACCCGGGGTCCGGGGAGCTGTTTTTT,CASSTNPGSGELFF
TRBJ2-7,TRBV3-1/TRBV3-2,NA,NA,TGTGCCAGGGATTCTCAGGGGTCCTACGAGCAGTACTTC,CARDSQGSYEQYF
TRBJ1-1,TRBV7-2,NA,NA,TGTGCCAGCACTCTCCAGGGGTTTACCACTGAAGCTTTCTTT,CASTLQGFTTEAFF
TRBJ2-1,TRBV2,NA,NA,TGTGCCAGCACCCAGGGGGGTTTCGTCGATGAGCAGTTCTTC,CASTQGGFVDEQFF
TRBJ1-4,TRBV12-5,NA,NA,TGTGCTAGTGGTAATCAGGCGATCAATGAAAAACTGTTTTTT,CASGNQAINEKLFF
TRBJ1-1,TRBV11-3,NA,NA,TGTGCCAGCAGTCAAAGAGTTAGAGTGGCTTTCTTT,CASSQRVRVAFF
TRBJ1-1,TRBV9,NA,NA,TGTGCCAGCAGCGTTTTAGTGAACACTGAAGCTTTCTTT,CASSVLVNTEAFF
TRBJ1-2,TRBV12-2,NA,NA,TGTGCAAGTCGCTTAGGGGATCACTATGGCTACACCTTC,CASRLGDHYGYTF
TRBJ2-7,TRBV7-2,NA,NA,TGTGCCAGCAGCTTAGGGTCCTACGAGCAGTACTTC,CASSLGSYEQYF
TRBJ1-1,TRBV11-3,NA,TRBD1,TGTGCCAGCAGCTTAGATCGGATGACAGGGGGCAGGAGGAACACTGAAGCTTTCTTT,CASSLDRMTGGRRNTEAFF
TRBJ2-3,TRBV5-1,NA,NA,TGCGCCAGCAGCTTGGGACTCCAGCGAAACACAGATACGCAGTATTTT,CASSLGLQRNTDTQYF
TRBJ1-5,TRBV11-3,NA,NA,TGTGCCAGCAGCTTAGGTCTGAATCAGCCCCAGCATTTT,CASSLGLNQPQHF
TRBJ1-2,TRBV6-6,NA,NA,TGTGCCAGCACCACCCGACAGCCACGGGTCTACACCTTC,CASTTRQPRVYTF
TRBJ2-4,TRBV10-1,NA,NA,TGCGCCAGCGGTCTTGGCGGGGCCTCCATTCAGTACTTC,CASGLGGASIQYF
TRBJ2-7,TRBV18,NA,TRBD2,TGTGCCAGCTCGGAACTAGCGGGGGGGCCCTACGAGCAGTACTTC,CASSELAGGPYEQYF
TRBJ2-5,TRBV24-1,NA,NA,TGTGCCACTGGGACCCACGAGGAGACCCAGTACTTC,CATGTHEETQYF
TRBJ1-3,TRBV4-3,NA,NA,TGCGCCAGCAGCCAAGATGGTATCGTTGACACCATATATTTT,CASSQDGIVDTIYF
TRBJ1-3,TRBV2,NA,TRBD1,TGTGCCAGCAGTGAACAGGGGGTTCTTGGAAACACCATATATTTT,CASSEQGVLGNTIYF
TRBJ2-5,TRBV10-3,NA,NA,TGTGCCATCAGTGAGAGAGGGGAGACCCAGTACTTC,CAISERGETQYF
TRBJ2-7,TRBV24-1,NA,TRBD1,TGTGCCACCAGTGATGGTAGGACAGGGGGCTCCTACGAGCAGTACTTC,CATSDGRTGGSYEQYF
TRBJ1-2,TRBV10-3,NA,NA,TGTGCCATCAGTGAGTCCGGGCTTTTGGCGGGCTATGGCTACACCTTC,CAISESGLLAGYGYTF
TRBJ2-2,TRBV19,NA,TRBD2,TGTGCCAGTAATATTGTAACACCGGGACTAGCGGGGCGCTACGGCACCGGGGAGCTGTTTTTT,CASNIVTPGLAGRYGTGELFF
TRBJ2-3,TRBV2,NA,NA,TGTGCCAGCATCCAGGCGGGAGATACGCAGTATTTT,CASIQAGDTQYF
TRBJ2-7,TRBV10-3,NA,NA,TGTGCCATCAGTCTGGGGGGCAATAGATACGAGCAGTACTTC,CAISLGGNRYEQYF
TRBJ2-6,TRBV24-1,NA,NA,TGTGCCACCAGTGGCCCCCCGCGCTCTGGGGCCAACGTCCTGACTTTC,CATSGPPRSGANVLTF
TRBJ2-6,TRBV7-9,NA,NA,TGTGCCAGCACTGGGCGGGCAGGGGATAGCTCTGGGGCCAACGTCCTGACTTTC,CASTGRAGDSSGANVLTF
TRBJ1-1,TRBV10-3,NA,TRBD1,TGTGCCATCAGTGGTGACAGGGGGGGCACTGAAGCTTTCTTT,CAISGDRGGTEAFF
TRBJ2-7,TRBV24-1,NA,NA,TGTGCCACCAGTGATGCAGGATCTCGGGGCGAGCAGTACTTC,CATSDAGSRGEQYF
TRBJ2-7,TRBV11-3,NA,NA,TGTGCCAGCAGCTTAGTGGAGGTTGGCACGGCGAGGCAGTACTTC,CASSLVEVGTARQYF
TRBJ1-5,TRBV7-9,once,TRBD1,TGTGCCAGCAGCGACCATGGGACAGGGGATCAGCCCCAGCATTTT,CASSDHGTGDQPQHF
TRBJ2-5,TRBV18,NA,NA,TGTGCCAGCTCACTCGGGTTGCGAGAGACCCAGTACTTC,CASSLGLRETQYF
TRBJ1-4,TRBV3-1/TRBV3-2,few,NA,TGTGCCAGCAGCCTTAAAAGATCTAATGAAAAACTGTTTTTT,CASSLKRSNEKLFF
TRBJ1-2,TRBV10-2,NA,NA,TGCGCCAGCAGTCCCCAGTCCTATGGCTACACCTTC,CASSPQSYGYTF
TRBJ1-2,TRBV4-1,NA,TRBD1,TGCGCCAGCAGCCGTTTAGAAGTCAGGGGGTCTAACTATGGCTACACCTTC,CASSRLEVRGSNYGYTF
TRBJ2-2,TRBV11-2,NA,TRBD1,TGTGCCAGCAGCCCCCGGACAGGGATAAACACCGGGGAGCTGTTTTTT,CASSPRTGINTGELFF
TRBJ2-5,TRBV24-1,once,NA,TGTGCCACCAGTGAGCCGGGACACTTGGAAGAGACCCAGTACTTC,CATSEPGHLEETQYF
TRBJ1-5,TRBV6-5,NA,NA,TGTGCCAGCAGCCCGGACGGAAATAGCAATCAGCCCCAGCATTTT,CASSPDGNSNQPQHF
TRBJ1-1,TRBV3-1/TRBV3-2,NA,NA,TGTGCCAGCAGCATTCAGGGGAACACTGAAGCTTTCTTT,CASSIQGNTEAFF
TRBJ2-3,TRBV7-9,NA,NA,TGTGCCAGCAGCTTTAACCAGGGATTAACAGATACGCAGTATTTT,CASSFNQGLTDTQYF
TRBJ2-2,TRBV27,NA,NA,TGTGCCAGCAGAGGTGGTAACGGGGAGCTGTTTTTT,CASRGGNGELFF
TRBJ2-2,TRBV7-2,NA,TRBD1,TGTGCCAGCAGCTCGAGGACAGGGGGCACCGGGGAGCTGTTTTTT,CASSSRTGGTGELFF
TRBJ1-6,TRBV15,NA,NA,TGTGCCACCAGCAGGGACCGAACCCAGCGTTCACCCCTCCACTTT,CATSRDRTQRSPLHF
TRBJ2-7,TRBV5-1,NA,NA,TGCGCCAGCAGCTTGCCGTCTAGCTCCTACGAGCAGTACTTC,CASSLPSSSYEQYF
TRBJ2-7,TRBV5-4,NA,TRBD1,TGTGCCAGCAGCCCGCGCAACCCTACCGGGACAGAATCGTACACCTACGAGCAGTACTTC,CASSPRNPTGTESYTYEQYF
TRBJ2-1,TRBV7-8,NA,TRBD2,TGTGCCAGCAGCTTAGTCGCACGGGGGGAAAGGGTCTTC,CASSLVARGERVF
TRBJ2-3,TRBV6-6,few,TRBD2,TGTGCCAGCAGAGTGACTAGCGGGGGGGCTGGAGATACGCAGTATTTT,CASRVTSGGAGDTQYF
TRBJ2-5,TRBV5-1,NA,NA,TGCGCCAGCAGCTTGGGACCCCCAGAGACCCAGTACTTC,CASSLGPPETQYF